This T cell receptor (beta chain) was captured by sequencing in a study of T cell repertoires in cytomegalovirus infection. About the research overall: Indicated by public TCR beta signatures were CMV infection and matching HLA type.

Trimming removed 3 bases from V and 0 bases from J; junction bases left unmatched: 5. Germline CDR1 and CDR2: SGHRS and YFSETQ. The CDR3 has 15 residues. Via MiXCR, TCRdb re-called the reads, giving one row per CDR3 protein. The sample has some 100,000 distinct CDR3 sequences, 20% to 30% seen once. This clonotype has a handful of counts. No antigen is known for it. Study findings and constraints: Carriers of CMV and the relevant HLA type were discriminated by public TCR beta frequency. Clonotype analysis showed dominance of the ex vivo response by HLA-C-restricted CMV-specific TCR beta clonotypes.

The sequencing input was CD8+ T cells from PBMCs. The V gene is TRBV5-1, the J gene TRBJ1-1; 7 bases map to TRBD1. This clonotype was obtained from a human donor in good health (CMV status not recorded). Some clones in this sample may be carry-over from other donors' samples. In nucleotides, the CDR3 is TGCGCCAGCAGCTCATCAGGGGGATTGAACACTGAAGCTTTCTTT. It translates to CASSSSGGLNTEAFF.